Listed below are T cell receptor beta chains from one sample, sequenced in a study of T cell responses to AZD1222 COVID-19 vaccine. TCRdb's copy holds only in-frame clones and misses some; the assay was immunoSEQ multiplex PCR. The sample lists 150,000 to 200,000 clones, over 80% seen once, with 8.5% to 12% in the top ten. The sample here was peripheral blood, taken on day 0 of AZD1222 vaccination. These receptors all come from an adult in good health. The CDR3 runs from the conserved cysteine through the conserved F or W. D genes are given only for firm matches. Rows give clone size only sometimes, using once, few, many, or a class for an expanded clone.

j_call	v_call	d_call	clone_size	cdr3_aa	cdr3_nt
TRBJ2-3	TRBV24-1	.	.	CATSDSNTDTQYF	TGTGCCACCAGTGATTCCAACACAGATACGCAGTATTTT
TRBJ1-2	TRBV13	.	.	CASSIGADNLVYGYTF	TGTGCCAGCAGCATAGGGGCCGACAATCTGGTGTATGGCTACACCTTC
TRBJ2-1	TRBV19	.	.	CATGTSAYNEQFF	TGTGCCACGGGGACTTCGGCCTACAATGAGCAGTTCTTC
TRBJ2-3	TRBV11-2	TRBD2	.	CASSLGVSGRNTDTQYF	TGTGCCAGCAGCTTAGGCGTCAGCGGGAGGAACACAGATACGCAGTATTTT
TRBJ1-5	TRBV28	.	.	CASTNRGINQPQHF	TGTGCCAGCACCAACAGAGGTATCAATCAGCCCCAGCATTTT
TRBJ1-1	TRBV6-2/TRBV6-3	.	once	CASSYVLGARDSTEAFF	TGTGCCAGCAGTTACGTATTGGGGGCGCGTGATAGCACTGAAGCTTTCTTT
TRBJ1-3	TRBV6-6	TRBD1	.	CASSRAPGTDSGNTIYF	TGTGCCAGCAGTCGGGCCCCCGGGACAGACTCTGGAAACACCATATATTTT
TRBJ1-3	TRBV10-3	.	.	CAISESAGSGNTIYF	TGTGCCATCAGTGAGTCAGCAGGGTCCGGAAACACCATATATTTT
TRBJ2-2	TRBV5-1	TRBD1	once	CASSLGQGALTGELFF	TGCGCCAGCAGCTTGGGCCAGGGGGCGCTGACCGGGGAGCTGTTTTTT
TRBJ2-7	TRBV5-4	.	.	CASSSLGGISYEQYF	TGTGCCAGCAGCTCCTTAGGGGGGATCTCCTACGAGCAGTACTTC
TRBJ2-7	TRBV5-1	.	.	CASSLVSGEQYF	TGCGCCAGCAGCTTGGTCTCGGGCGAGCAGTACTTC
TRBJ1-1	TRBV2	.	once	CASSEGGEITEAFF	TGTGCCAGCAGTGAAGGGGGGGAGATCACTGAAGCTTTCTTT
TRBJ2-2	TRBV6-5	.	.	CASGGLPENGELFF	TGTGCCAGCGGGGGGCTCCCAGAGAATGGGGAGCTGTTTTTT
TRBJ1-5	TRBV6-5	TRBD1	.	CASTWTGSGNQPQHF	TGTGCCAGCACGTGGACAGGATCTGGGAATCAGCCCCAGCATTTT
TRBJ2-7	TRBV5-4	.	.	CASSWGDRTYEQYF	TGTGCCAGCAGCTGGGGGGACAGAACTTACGAGCAGTACTTC
TRBJ1-1	TRBV15	.	.	CATSRESALGTEAFF	TGTGCCACCAGCAGAGAGTCAGCCCTCGGCACTGAAGCTTTCTTT
TRBJ1-2	TRBV12-3/TRBV12-4	.	.	CASSPGLGYDTF	TGTGCCAGCAGTCCAGGGTTGGGCTATGACACCTTC
TRBJ1-2	TRBV4-2	.	.	CASSQERRANYGYTF	TGTGCCAGCAGCCAAGAGCGCAGAGCTAACTATGGCTACACCTTC
TRBJ1-4	TRBV15	.	.	CATSPGVREKLFF	TGTGCCACCAGCCCCGGGGTTAGGGAAAAACTGTTTTTT
TRBJ1-2	TRBV28	.	.	CASMERDYGYTF	TGTGCCAGCATGGAGAGGGACTATGGCTACACCTTC
TRBJ1-5	TRBV7-8	.	.	CASSLDPASYNQPQHF	TGTGCCAGCAGCTTAGACCCGGCCAGTTACAATCAGCCCCAGCATTTT
TRBJ1-4	TRBV6-6	.	once	CASSYNDLGGGKLFF	TGTGCCAGCAGTTACAACGACCTTGGGGGAGGAAAACTGTTTTTT
TRBJ1-2	TRBV27	TRBD1	.	CASTSLGQGDYGYTF	TGTGCCAGCACCTCGCTGGGACAGGGAGACTATGGCTACACCTTC
TRBJ1-1	TRBV6-5	.	once	CASSSGQRPWGAFF	TGTGCCAGCAGCTCAGGACAGAGACCATGGGGAGCTTTCTTT
TRBJ1-1	TRBV11-3	.	few	CASSLDLGSTEAFF	TGTGCCAGCAGCTTAGATTTAGGGAGCACTGAAGCTTTCTTT
TRBJ1-5	TRBV24-1	.	.	CATSDSRTEPYANQPQHF	TGTGCCACCAGTGACTCCCGGACAGAACCCTACGCGAATCAGCCCCAGCATTTT
TRBJ2-2	TRBV24-1	.	.	CATSDLRQSNTGELFF	TGTGCCACCAGTGATTTAAGGCAGTCGAACACCGGGGAGCTGTTTTTT
TRBJ1-2	TRBV7-8	.	.	CASSSHPWNNYGYTF	TGTGCCAGCAGCTCCCACCCCTGGAATAACTATGGCTACACCTTC
TRBJ2-7	TRBV9	TRBD1	.	CASSAGQGFAYEQYF	TGTGCCAGCAGCGCGGGACAGGGGTTTGCCTACGAGCAGTACTTC
TRBJ1-4	TRBV5-6	TRBD1	.	CASSLQGRNEKLFF	TGTGCCAGCAGCTTACAGGGGCGTAATGAAAAACTGTTTTTT
TRBJ1-1	TRBV6-5	.	.	CASSYYGGTEAFF	TGTGCCAGCAGTTACTATGGGGGGACTGAAGCTTTCTTT
TRBJ2-3	TRBV5-4	.	.	CASSPLGRNTQYF	TGTGCCAGCAGCCCCTTGGGGAGGAATACGCAGTATTTT
TRBJ1-3	TRBV12-3/TRBV12-4	.	.	CASSLILAGRYF	TGTGCCAGCAGTTTGATTTTGGCTGGGAGGTATTTT
TRBJ2-5	TRBV6-5	.	.	CASSYGGGPGETQYF	TGTGCCAGCAGTTACGGAGGTGGGCCAGGAGAGACCCAGTACTTC
TRBJ1-2	TRBV12-3/TRBV12-4	.	.	CASSPRQYYGYTF	TGTGCCAGCAGTCCCCGGCAGTACTATGGCTACACCTTC
TRBJ2-2	TRBV4-3	TRBD2	few	CASSQDPGGSTGELFF	TGCGCCAGCAGCCAAGATCCGGGCGGGAGCACCGGGGAGCTGTTTTTT
TRBJ1-5	TRBV9	.	once	CASSVGNARQPQHF	TGTGCCAGCAGCGTAGGAAACGCCAGACAGCCCCAGCATTTT
TRBJ2-2	TRBV7-9	.	.	CASSYQGGASPGELFF	TGTGCCAGCAGCTATCAGGGGGGCGCGTCGCCCGGGGAGCTGTTTTTT
TRBJ2-1	TRBV27	.	.	CASRDPRGYNEQFF	TGTGCCAGCAGGGACCCTCGGGGGTACAATGAGCAGTTCTTC
TRBJ1-1	TRBV6-5	.	.	CASTSGSSGNTEAFF	TGTGCCAGCACCTCGGGGTCCAGCGGGAACACTGAAGCTTTCTTT
TRBJ1-6	TRBV27	.	.	CASGAERPGTRNSPLHF	TGTGCCAGCGGGGCAGAGCGCCCGGGAACGAGAAATTCACCCCTCCACTTT
TRBJ2-2	TRBV21-1	.	once	CASSKGGGGSTGELFF	TGTGCCAGCAGCAAAGGAGGTGGGGGTTCAACCGGGGAGCTGTTTTTT
TRBJ2-7	TRBV7-9	.	.	CASSAELEQYF	TGTGCCAGCAGCGCAGAATTAGAGCAGTACTTC
TRBJ1-2	TRBV18	.	.	CASSPPSQGIYGYTF	TGTGCCAGCTCACCACCTTCGCAGGGGATTTATGGCTACACCTTC
TRBJ2-7	TRBV19	.	few	CASSFPGLPYEQYF	TGTGCCAGTAGTTTTCCGGGACTTCCCTACGAGCAGTACTTC
TRBJ2-7	TRBV6-5	.	.	CAARGRGTYEQYF	TGTGCCGCCCGGGGGCGGGGGACGTACGAGCAGTACTTC
TRBJ2-1	TRBV27	.	.	CASSSFDYANEQFF	TGTGCCAGCAGTTCCTTTGACTATGCGAATGAGCAGTTCTTC